This T cell receptor (beta chain) was obtained from a study of T cell repertoires in ileal Crohn's disease. Overall study context: Postoperative therapy was given to about half: around 12 thiopurines, some 18 anti-TNF agents.

The CDR3 totals 14 residues. V was pared by 4 bases and J by 5 bases, with 6 bases of the junction left unmatched. Germline CDR1 reads SGHNT; CDR2 reads YYREEE (reference sequence). The study, taken as a whole, reports: Endoscopic recurrence occurred in every patient whose clonality exceeded 26.8%. Clonal expansions were more frequent in active smokers than non-smokers at surgery.

Libraries were prepared by immunoSEQ multiplex PCR; TCRdb keeps only in-frame clonotypes and omits some of them. In the table there are around 15,000 clones, about 92% of which are singletons. Turning to this clone: The antigen is not known.

The sample comprised ileal tissue. The receptor comes from an adult with Crohn's disease. The V call is TRBV5-4, the J call TRBJ1-3, with TRBD1 matching 7 bases. In DNA, the CDR3 is TGTGCCAGCAGCCAGGAGGGACAGCGAAACACCATATATTTT. The encoded protein is CASSQEGQRNTIYF.